This is a list of T cell receptor beta chains from one sample in a study of blood T cell repertoires in COVID-19. Data came from immunoSEQ multiplex PCR; TCRdb stores just in-frame clones and leaves some out. The sample lists over 100,000 clones; 79% were seen once. Sequenced input: peripheral blood. Receptor source: a woman aged 80 or over with acute or convalescent COVID-19. The CDR3 runs from the conserved cysteine through the conserved F or W. The D gene is left open where the match is weak. Clone size is shown for a subset of rows, as once, few, many or a class of expanded clone.

>-|TRBV6-5|TRBJ1-2|-
CASSPGQPFYGYTF
TGTGCCAGCAGTCCGGGACAACCTTTCTATGGCTACACCTTC
>-|TRBV9|TRBJ2-7|-
CASSVGNRDIYEQYF
TGTGCCAGCAGCGTAGGGAACAGGGATATCTACGAGCAGTACTTC
>-|TRBV15|TRBJ2-1|-
CATSRDRTPSYNEQFF
TGTGCCACCAGCAGAGATAGGACACCTTCCTACAATGAGCAGTTCTTC
>once|TRBV11-2|TRBJ2-1|-
CASRGQSSSYNEQFF
TGTGCCAGCAGAGGACAGTCTAGCTCCTACAATGAGCAGTTCTTC
>-|TRBV7-9|TRBJ2-7|-
CASSLGGGYEQYF
TGTGCCAGCAGCCTGGGCGGAGGATACGAGCAGTACTTC
>few|TRBV15|TRBJ1-3|-
CATSRDNSGNTIYF
TGTGCCACCAGCAGAGATAACTCTGGAAACACCATATATTTT
>-|TRBV6-6|TRBJ2-7|-
CASSELAYEQYF
TGTGCCAGCAGTGAGCTAGCGTACGAGCAGTACTTC
>-|TRBV6-5|TRBJ2-2|TRBD1
CASRWTGNTGELFF
TGTGCCAGCAGGTGGACAGGCAACACCGGGGAGCTGTTTTTT
>few|TRBV5-1|TRBJ2-3|-
CASSLGVRGTDTQYF
TGCGCCAGCAGCTTGGGCGTTCGGGGCACAGATACGCAGTATTTT
>few|TRBV7-2|TRBJ1-2|TRBD1
CASSSPRQGPDYGYTF
TGTGCCAGCAGCTCACCTAGACAGGGGCCGGACTATGGCTACACCTTC
>-|TRBV25-1|TRBJ1-2|-
CASSDPVDYGYTF
TGTGCCAGCAGTGACCCCGTCGACTATGGCTACACCTTC
>few|TRBV18|TRBJ1-4|-
CASSPPVSGTREKLFF
TGTGCCAGCTCACCACCGGTGTCAGGGACAAGAGAAAAACTGTTTTTT
>-|TRBV19|TRBJ1-5|-
CASSHGGQPQHF
TGTGCCAGTAGTCACGGCGGTCAGCCCCAGCATTTT
>-|TRBV9|TRBJ2-1|-
CASSATGDPLNEQFF
TGTGCCAGCAGCGCAACGGGGGACCCTTTGAATGAGCAGTTCTTC
>-|TRBV11-3|TRBJ2-7|TRBD1
CASSPGTGQGTYEQYF
TGTGCCAGCAGCCCCGGGACAGGGCAGGGAACCTACGAGCAGTACTTC
>-|TRBV2|TRBJ2-2|-
CASSSQGNTGELFF
TGTGCCAGCAGTTCACAGGGGAACACCGGGGAGCTGTTTTTT
>-|TRBV11-3|TRBJ2-3|-
CASSGTASTDTQYF
TGTGCCAGCAGCGGGACTGCCAGCACAGATACGCAGTATTTT
>-|TRBV19|TRBJ1-3|-
CASSTTGFGNTIYF
TGTGCCAGTAGTACAACAGGTTTTGGAAACACCATATATTTT
>-|TRBV4-2|TRBJ1-3|TRBD1
CASSQADRVSSGNTIYF
TGTGCCAGCAGCCAAGCTGACAGGGTGAGCTCTGGAAACACCATATATTTT
>-|TRBV6-1|TRBJ2-1|-
CASNRGVGHEQFF
TGTGCCAGCAATCGCGGGGTTGGGCATGAGCAGTTCTTC
>-|TRBV2|TRBJ2-1|TRBD2
CASRELAGGDNEQFF
TGTGCCAGCAGGGAACTAGCGGGAGGCGACAATGAGCAGTTCTTC
>-|TRBV29-1|TRBJ1-1|-
CSVGAGPRRTEAFF
TGCAGCGTCGGAGCCGGGCCGCGGAGGACTGAAGCTTTCTTT
>-|TRBV19|TRBJ2-2|TRBD1
CASSAGTGYFSGELFF
TGTGCCAGTAGTGCCGGGACAGGGTATTTTTCCGGGGAGCTGTTTTTT
>-|TRBV5-1|TRBJ2-3|-
CASSLDGGNTDTQYF
TGCGCCAGCAGCTTGGATGGGGGGAACACAGATACGCAGTATTTT
>few|TRBV11-2|TRBJ1-6|-
CASSPTQEYSPLHF
TGTGCCAGCAGCCCCACTCAAGAATATTCACCCCTCCACTTT
>few|TRBV19|TRBJ2-3|-
CASSIDGGAWDTQYF
TGTGCCAGTAGTATAGACGGAGGGGCCTGGGATACGCAGTATTTT
>-|TRBV29-1|TRBJ1-1|-
CSTTENTEAFF
TGCAGCACCACAGAGAACACTGAAGCTTTCTTT
>-|TRBV30|TRBJ1-6|-
CAWIEGGNSPLHF
TGTGCCTGGATAGAGGGTGGGAATTCACCCCTCCACTTT
>-|TRBV5-1|TRBJ1-1|-
CASSFQGGYYEAFF
TGCGCCAGCAGCTTCCAGGGTGGTTACTATGAAGCTTTCTTT
>-|TRBV11-3|TRBJ1-5|TRBD1
CAADRGCNQPQHF
TGTGCCGCCGACAGGGGATGCAATCAGCCCCAGCATTTT
>-|TRBV7-2|TRBJ2-2|TRBD2
CASIRGGNTGELFF
TGTGCCAGCATACGGGGGGGGAACACCGGGGAGCTGTTTTTT
>-|TRBV29-1|TRBJ1-2|TRBD1
CSVDRDSYGYTF
TGCAGCGTTGATCGGGACAGTTATGGCTACACCTTC
>-|TRBV5-4|TRBJ2-5|TRBD1
CASSRGTLQGETQYF
TGTGCCAGCAGCAGGGGGACCTTACAGGGGGAGACCCAGTACTTC
>-|TRBV6-6|TRBJ1-3|-
CASSKIQGPSGNTIYF
TGTGCCAGCAGTAAAATCCAGGGGCCCAGTGGAAACACCATATATTTT
>-|TRBV19|TRBJ2-3|TRBD1
CASSPIRQGIRGTDTQYF
TGTGCCAGTAGTCCTATTCGACAGGGAATTCGGGGCACAGATACGCAGTATTTT
>-|TRBV4-2|TRBJ1-1|TRBD1
CASSQDNDREAGTEAFF
TGTGCCAGCAGCCAAGACAACGACAGGGAGGCAGGCACTGAAGCTTTCTTT
>once|TRBV18|TRBJ2-5|-
CASSPAQETQYF
TGTGCCAGCTCACCGGCCCAAGAGACCCAGTACTTC
>-|TRBV2|TRBJ1-2|TRBD1
CASSRTGDLNGYTF
TGTGCCAGCAGTCGGACAGGAGACCTTAATGGCTACACCTTC
>-|TRBV5-1|TRBJ2-6|-
CASSLASVSGANVLTF
TGCGCCAGCAGCTTGGCCTCGGTCTCTGGGGCCAACGTCCTGACTTTC
>few|TRBV28|TRBJ1-1|-
CASSLRRGAFF
TGTGCCAGCAGTTTGAGGAGGGGAGCTTTCTTT
>-|TRBV28|TRBJ2-7|-
CASSRPSGANSYEQYF
TGTGCCAGCAGTCGCCCCTCAGGGGCTAACTCCTACGAGCAGTACTTC
>-|TRBV27|TRBJ1-1|-
CASGPGGKNTEAFF
TGTGCCAGCGGACCCGGGGGGAAGAACACTGAAGCTTTCTTT
>-|TRBV30|TRBJ1-4|-
CAWTTVLGGSEKLFF
TGTGCCTGGACAACGGTCCTAGGCGGCTCTGAAAAACTGTTTTTT
>-|TRBV9|TRBJ1-1|-
CASSALGGRGNTEAFF
TGTGCCAGCAGCGCCCTCGGGGGGAGGGGGAACACTGAAGCTTTCTTT
>-|TRBV2|TRBJ2-3|TRBD2
CASSASTSGDTQYF
TGTGCCAGCAGTGCGTCAACTAGCGGAGATACGCAGTATTTT